This is a list of T cell receptor beta chains from one sample in a study of blood T cell repertoires in COVID-19. Sequencing was performed with immunoSEQ multiplex PCR; in TCRdb, only in-frame clones are kept and a portion is missing. The table has around 100,000 clones, more than 75% seen once. Sequencing was done on a sample of peripheral blood. Receptors were obtained from a middle-aged man with acute or convalescent COVID-19. Each CDR3 is given with its conserved first and last residue. A D gene is named only where the DNA matches it firmly. Clone size is not always given. Where it is, it says once, few, many or a class for expanded clones.

>TRBJ2-1|.|TRBD2|TRBV5-8
CASSFSGRAWSEQFF
TGTGCCAGCAGCTTTAGCGGGAGGGCCTGGAGTGAGCAGTTCTTC
>TRBJ1-1|.|.|TRBV27
CASSLRGNTEAFF
TGTGCCAGCAGTTTAAGGGGAAACACTGAAGCTTTCTTT
>TRBJ2-2|once|.|TRBV5-5
CASSSVGTHTGELFF
TGTGCCAGCAGCTCGGTGGGGACTCACACCGGGGAGCTGTTTTTT
>TRBJ1-1|.|.|TRBV6-6
CASTLTVNTEAFF
TGTGCCAGCACTTTAACGGTGAACACTGAAGCTTTCTTT
>TRBJ2-2|.|.|TRBV27
CASSLKHPNTGELFF
TGTGCCAGCAGTTTAAAACACCCGAACACCGGGGAGCTGTTTTTT
>TRBJ2-1|.|.|TRBV5-1
CASSLDPTRTHNEQFF
TGCGCCAGCAGCTTGGACCCCACCAGGACTCACAATGAGCAGTTCTTC
>TRBJ2-3|once|.|TRBV15
CATSRGLVSDTQYF
TGTGCCACCAGCAGAGGTCTAGTCTCAGATACGCAGTATTTT
>TRBJ1-4|.|TRBD1|TRBV2
CASSLDRNEKLFF
TGTGCCAGCAGTCTGGACAGGAACGAAAAACTGTTTTTT
>TRBJ2-5|.|TRBD2|TRBV5-6
CASNPSGGETQYF
TGTGCCAGCAACCCCAGCGGGGGTGAGACCCAGTACTTC
>TRBJ2-5|.|.|TRBV27
CASSDLYQETQYF
TGTGCCAGCAGCGACTTGTACCAAGAGACCCAGTACTTC
>TRBJ1-4|.|.|TRBV2
CASSRVGRGEKLFF
TGTGCCAGCAGCCGGGTGGGTAGGGGTGAAAAACTGTTTTTT
>TRBJ2-1|.|.|TRBV27
CASSPPTLTSNEQFF
TGTGCCAGCAGTCCCCCTACCCTGACTAGCAATGAGCAGTTCTTC
>TRBJ1-3|.|.|TRBV19
CASRKSANSGNTIYF
TGTGCCAGTAGGAAGTCTGCTAACTCTGGAAACACCATATATTTT
>TRBJ1-2|.|.|TRBV5-4
CASSEDSYGYTF
TGTGCCAGCAGCGAGGACAGCTATGGCTACACCTTC
>TRBJ1-3|.|.|TRBV27
CASRPDGGSGNTIYF
TGTGCCAGCAGACCGGACGGGGGTTCTGGAAACACCATATATTTT
>TRBJ2-5|.|.|TRBV5-8
CASSIRTGETQYF
TGTGCCAGCAGCATCCGAACAGGGGAGACCCAGTACTTC
>TRBJ2-5|.|.|TRBV6-2/TRBV6-3
CASSLLATISPQETQYF
TGTGCCAGCAGCCTACTTGCCACCATTTCGCCACAAGAGACCCAGTACTTC
>TRBJ2-1|.|TRBD2|TRBV6-5
CASNRGLAGNEQFF
TGTGCCAGCAATAGGGGACTAGCGGGAAATGAGCAGTTCTTC
>TRBJ1-1|.|.|TRBV29-1
CSVEDLQGSTEAFF
TGCAGCGTTGAAGATCTCCAGGGTAGCACTGAAGCTTTCTTT
>TRBJ1-2|.|.|TRBV7-9
CASSLEGGYTF
TGTGCCAGCAGCTTAGAGGGGGGCTACACCTTC
>TRBJ1-2|.|.|TRBV27
CASSQNPQDYGYTF
TGTGCCAGCAGTCAAAATCCACAGGACTATGGCTACACCTTC
>TRBJ2-7|once|.|TRBV11-2
CASSQQSGLYHEQYF
TGTGCCAGCAGCCAACAGTCAGGGCTCTACCACGAGCAGTACTTC
>TRBJ2-5|.|.|TRBV27
CASSLSLGGHMEETQYF
TGTGCCAGCAGTTTATCGCTCGGGGGTCACATGGAAGAGACCCAGTACTTC
>TRBJ2-7|.|.|TRBV7-3
CASSLIAPQGYEQYF
TGTGCCAGCAGCTTAATCGCCCCTCAGGGCTACGAGCAGTACTTC
>TRBJ2-5|once|TRBD2|TRBV6-6
CASSRTLSGGAKETQYF
TGTGCCAGCAGTCGAACCCTAAGCGGGGGTGCAAAAGAGACCCAGTACTTC
>TRBJ2-1|.|TRBD2|TRBV9
CASSVVLAGGPNNEQFF
TGTGCCAGCAGCGTAGTACTAGCGGGAGGGCCTAACAATGAGCAGTTCTTC